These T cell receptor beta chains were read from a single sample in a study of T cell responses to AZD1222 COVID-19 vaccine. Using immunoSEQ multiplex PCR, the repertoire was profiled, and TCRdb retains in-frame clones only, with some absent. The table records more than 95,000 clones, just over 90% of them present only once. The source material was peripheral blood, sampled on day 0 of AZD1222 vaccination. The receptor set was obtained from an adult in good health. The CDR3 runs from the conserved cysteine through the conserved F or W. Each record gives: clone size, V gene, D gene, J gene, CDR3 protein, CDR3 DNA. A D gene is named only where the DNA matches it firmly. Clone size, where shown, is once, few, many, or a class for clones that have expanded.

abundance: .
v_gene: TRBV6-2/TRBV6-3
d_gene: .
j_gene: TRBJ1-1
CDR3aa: CASSYQGPNTEAFF
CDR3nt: TGTGCCAGCAGTTACCAGGGGCCGAACACTGAAGCTTTCTTT

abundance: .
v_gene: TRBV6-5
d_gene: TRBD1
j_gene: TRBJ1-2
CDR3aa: CASSRTRGLGYTF
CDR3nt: TGTGCCAGCAGTCGAACCAGGGGGCTGGGCTACACCTTC

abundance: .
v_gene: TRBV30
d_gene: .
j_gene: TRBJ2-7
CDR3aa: CAWSEAPYPAEQYF
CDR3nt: TGTGCCTGGAGTGAGGCCCCCTATCCCGCGGAGCAGTACTTC

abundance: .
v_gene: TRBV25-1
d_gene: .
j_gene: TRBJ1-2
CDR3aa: CASSRGKDYGYTF
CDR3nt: TGTGCCAGTAGCCGGGGTAAGGACTATGGCTACACCTTC

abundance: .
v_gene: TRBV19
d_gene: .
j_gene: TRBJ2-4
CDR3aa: CASTEGGNIQYF
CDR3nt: TGTGCCAGTACGGAGGGCGGAAACATTCAGTACTTC

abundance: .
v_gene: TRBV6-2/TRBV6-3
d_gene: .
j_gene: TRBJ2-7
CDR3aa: CASSLVRDNYEQYF
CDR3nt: TGTGCCAGCAGCTTAGTCCGGGACAACTACGAGCAGTACTTC

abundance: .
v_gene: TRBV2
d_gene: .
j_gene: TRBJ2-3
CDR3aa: CASSDGSAAVRTQYF
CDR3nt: TGTGCCAGCAGTGACGGTAGCGCCGCAGTACGTACGCAGTATTTT

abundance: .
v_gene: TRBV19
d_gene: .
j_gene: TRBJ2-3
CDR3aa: CASSALRDSHPDTQYF
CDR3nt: TGTGCCAGTAGTGCCCTCCGGGACTCACACCCAGATACGCAGTATTTT

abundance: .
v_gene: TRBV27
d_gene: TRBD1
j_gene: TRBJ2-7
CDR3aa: CASSWGQRYEQYF
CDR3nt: TGTGCCAGCAGTTGGGGACAGAGATACGAGCAGTACTTC

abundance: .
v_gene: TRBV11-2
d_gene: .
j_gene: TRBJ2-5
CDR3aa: CASSFNRGGETQYF
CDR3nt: TGTGCCAGCAGCTTCAACCGGGGAGGAGAGACCCAGTACTTC

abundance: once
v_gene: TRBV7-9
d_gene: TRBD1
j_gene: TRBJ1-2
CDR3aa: CASRGQGWGYTF
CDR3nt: TGTGCCAGCAGGGGACAGGGCTGGGGCTACACCTTC

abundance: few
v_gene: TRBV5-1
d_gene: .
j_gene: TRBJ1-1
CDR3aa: CASSQDMNTEAFF
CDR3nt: TGCGCCAGCAGCCAGGACATGAACACTGAAGCTTTCTTT

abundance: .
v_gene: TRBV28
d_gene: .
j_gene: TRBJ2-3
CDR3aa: CASSLRMVRVGNTQYF
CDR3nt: TGTGCCAGCAGTTTAAGAATGGTGCGGGTTGGGAATACGCAGTATTTT

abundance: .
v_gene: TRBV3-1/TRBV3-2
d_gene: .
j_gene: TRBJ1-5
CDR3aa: CASSPAAAVTNQPQHF
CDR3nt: TGTGCCAGCAGCCCCGCAGCGGCAGTGACGAATCAGCCCCAGCATTTT

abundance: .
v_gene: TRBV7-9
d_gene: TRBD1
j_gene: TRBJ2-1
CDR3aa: CASSHHTGGRDEQFF
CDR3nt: TGTGCCAGCAGCCACCACACAGGGGGCCGAGATGAGCAGTTCTTC

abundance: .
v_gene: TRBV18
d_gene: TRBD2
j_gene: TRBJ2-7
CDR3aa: CASSPPSGTAYEQYF
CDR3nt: TGTGCCAGCTCACCACCTAGCGGGACTGCCTACGAGCAGTACTTC

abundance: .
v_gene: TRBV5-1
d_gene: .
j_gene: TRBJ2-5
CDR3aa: CASSLGHLRETQYF
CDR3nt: TGCGCCAGCAGCTTGGGGCATCTAAGGGAGACCCAGTACTTC

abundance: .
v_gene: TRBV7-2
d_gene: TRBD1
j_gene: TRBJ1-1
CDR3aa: CASSLMLGQGRNTEAFF
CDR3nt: TGTGCCAGCAGCTTAATGTTAGGACAGGGGCGGAACACTGAAGCTTTCTTT

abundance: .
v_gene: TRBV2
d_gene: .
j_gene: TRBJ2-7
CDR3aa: CASSQLESRTEQYF
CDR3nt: TGTGCCAGCAGCCAACTTGAAAGTCGGACCGAGCAGTACTTC

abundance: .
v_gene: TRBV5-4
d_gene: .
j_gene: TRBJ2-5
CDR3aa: CASHRSRGYQETQYF
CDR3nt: TGTGCCAGCCACCGGTCTAGAGGGTACCAAGAGACCCAGTACTTC

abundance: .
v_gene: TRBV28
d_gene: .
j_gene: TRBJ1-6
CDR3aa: CASSSRVGSPLHF
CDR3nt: TGTGCCAGCAGTTCACGGGTGGGTTCACCCCTCCACTTT

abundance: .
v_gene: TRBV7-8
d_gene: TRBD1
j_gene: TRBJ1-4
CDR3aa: CASSLTGFATNEKLFF
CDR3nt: TGTGCCAGCAGCCTGACAGGGTTTGCAACTAATGAAAAACTGTTTTTT

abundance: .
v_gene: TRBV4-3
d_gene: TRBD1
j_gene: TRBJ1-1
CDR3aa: CASSQDFAGGLVTEAFF
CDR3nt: TGCGCCAGCAGCCAAGATTTCGCAGGGGGTTTGGTCACTGAAGCTTTCTTT

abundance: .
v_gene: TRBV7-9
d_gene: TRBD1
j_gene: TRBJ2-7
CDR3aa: CASSPQGAGEQYF
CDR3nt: TGTGCCAGCAGTCCCCAGGGGGCTGGCGAGCAGTACTTC

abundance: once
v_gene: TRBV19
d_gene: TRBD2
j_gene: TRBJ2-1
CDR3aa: CASRRDRTSGRANEQFF
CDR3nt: TGTGCCAGTAGACGGGACAGGACTAGCGGGAGGGCCAATGAGCAGTTCTTC

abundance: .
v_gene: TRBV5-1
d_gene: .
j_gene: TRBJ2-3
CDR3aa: CASSPDGKSTDTQYF
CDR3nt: TGCGCCAGCAGCCCTGATGGGAAGAGCACAGATACGCAGTATTTT

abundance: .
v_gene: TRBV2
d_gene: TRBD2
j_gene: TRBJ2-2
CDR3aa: CASSDGLAKLFF
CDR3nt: TGTGCCAGCAGTGACGGACTAGCGAAGCTGTTTTTT

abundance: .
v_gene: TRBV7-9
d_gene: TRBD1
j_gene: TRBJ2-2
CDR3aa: CASSQMGQQTGELFF
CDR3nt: TGTGCCAGCAGCCAGATGGGACAGCAGACCGGGGAGCTGTTTTTT

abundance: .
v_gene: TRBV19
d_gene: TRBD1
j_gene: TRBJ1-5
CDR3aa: CASSAWTGGKRQPQHF
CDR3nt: TGTGCCAGTAGTGCCTGGACAGGGGGCAAGAGGCAGCCCCAGCATTTT

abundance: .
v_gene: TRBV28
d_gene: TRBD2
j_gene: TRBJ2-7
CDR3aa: CASSLDSSGILSYEQYF
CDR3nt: TGTGCCAGCAGTTTAGATTCCAGCGGGATTCTCTCCTACGAGCAGTACTTC

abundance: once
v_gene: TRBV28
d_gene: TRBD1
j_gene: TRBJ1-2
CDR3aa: CASSAPGRQGNYGYTF
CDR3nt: TGTGCCAGCAGCGCCCCCGGTCGACAGGGGAACTATGGCTACACCTTC

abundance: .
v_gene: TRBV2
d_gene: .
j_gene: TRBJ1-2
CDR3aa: CASSAPGHTF
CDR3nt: TGTGCCAGCAGCGCACCGGGACACACCTTC

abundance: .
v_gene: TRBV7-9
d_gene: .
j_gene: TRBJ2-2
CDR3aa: CASSTDGSSNTGELFF
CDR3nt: TGTGCCAGCAGTACAGACGGATCCTCGAACACCGGGGAGCTGTTTTTT

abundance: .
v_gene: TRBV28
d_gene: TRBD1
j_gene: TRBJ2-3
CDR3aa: CASRQTGGETDTQYF
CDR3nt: TGTGCCAGCAGACAGACAGGGGGCGAGACAGATACGCAGTATTTT

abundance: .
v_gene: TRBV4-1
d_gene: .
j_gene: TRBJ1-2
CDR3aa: CASSQDPGQGYGYTF
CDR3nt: TGCGCCAGCAGCCAAGATCCTGGTCAGGGTTATGGCTACACCTTC

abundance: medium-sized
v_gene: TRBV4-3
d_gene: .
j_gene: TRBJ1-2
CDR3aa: CASSQDRGGDGYTF
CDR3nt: TGCGCCAGCAGCCAAGATCGGGGGGGAGATGGCTACACCTTC

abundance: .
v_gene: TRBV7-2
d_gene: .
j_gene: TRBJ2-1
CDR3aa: CASSFGHPYNEQFF
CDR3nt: TGTGCCAGCAGCTTCGGACACCCTTACAATGAGCAGTTCTTC

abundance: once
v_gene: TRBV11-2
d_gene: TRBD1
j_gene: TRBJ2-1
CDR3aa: CASSFRMKGTDRYNEQFF
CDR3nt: TGTGCCAGCAGCTTTAGGATGAAAGGGACAGATAGGTACAATGAGCAGTTCTTC

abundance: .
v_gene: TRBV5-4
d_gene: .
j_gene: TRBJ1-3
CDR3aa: CASSLGHPASSGNTIYF
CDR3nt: TGTGCCAGCAGCTTGGGACACCCAGCGTCGTCCGGAAACACCATATATTTT

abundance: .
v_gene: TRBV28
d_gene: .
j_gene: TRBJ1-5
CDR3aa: CASSLFSGGSQPQHF
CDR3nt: TGTGCCAGCAGTTTATTCTCGGGGGGCTCTCAGCCCCAGCATTTT

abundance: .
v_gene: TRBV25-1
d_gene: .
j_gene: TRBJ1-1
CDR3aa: CASSDLQNTEAFF
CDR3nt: TGTGCCAGCAGTGATCTACAGAACACTGAAGCTTTCTTT

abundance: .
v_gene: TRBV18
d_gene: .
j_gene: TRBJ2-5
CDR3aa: CASSPDSYQETQYF
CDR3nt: TGTGCCAGCTCACCAGATTCGTACCAAGAGACCCAGTACTTC

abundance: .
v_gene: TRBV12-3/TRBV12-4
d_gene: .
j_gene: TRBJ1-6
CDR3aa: CASSLGATPLHF
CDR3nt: TGTGCCAGCAGTCTGGGGGCTACACCCCTCCACTTT

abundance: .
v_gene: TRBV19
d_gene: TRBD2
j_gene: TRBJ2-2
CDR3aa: CASSIAGGYTGELFF
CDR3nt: TGTGCCAGTAGTATTGCGGGAGGATACACCGGGGAGCTGTTTTTT

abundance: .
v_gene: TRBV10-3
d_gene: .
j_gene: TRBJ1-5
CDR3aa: CAISELGQPQHF
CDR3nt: TGTGCCATCAGTGAGTTAGGTCAGCCCCAGCATTTT

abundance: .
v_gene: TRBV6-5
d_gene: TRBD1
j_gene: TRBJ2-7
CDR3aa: CASSYVGQGLDEQYF
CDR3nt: TGTGCCAGCAGTTACGTGGGACAGGGCCTGGACGAGCAGTACTTC

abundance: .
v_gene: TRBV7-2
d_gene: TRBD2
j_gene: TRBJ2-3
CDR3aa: CASSLVGTSGSTDTQYF
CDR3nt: TGTGCCAGCAGCTTAGTAGGCACTAGCGGGAGCACAGATACGCAGTATTTT

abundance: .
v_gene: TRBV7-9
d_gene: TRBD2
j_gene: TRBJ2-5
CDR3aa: CASSSRGTSGDFKETQYF
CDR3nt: TGTGCCAGCAGCTCCAGGGGGACTAGCGGGGATTTTAAAGAGACCCAGTACTTC

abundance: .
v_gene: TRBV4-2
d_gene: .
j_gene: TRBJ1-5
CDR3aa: CASSPQENSNQPQHF
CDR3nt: TGTGCCAGCAGCCCGCAGGAAAATAGCAATCAGCCCCAGCATTTT